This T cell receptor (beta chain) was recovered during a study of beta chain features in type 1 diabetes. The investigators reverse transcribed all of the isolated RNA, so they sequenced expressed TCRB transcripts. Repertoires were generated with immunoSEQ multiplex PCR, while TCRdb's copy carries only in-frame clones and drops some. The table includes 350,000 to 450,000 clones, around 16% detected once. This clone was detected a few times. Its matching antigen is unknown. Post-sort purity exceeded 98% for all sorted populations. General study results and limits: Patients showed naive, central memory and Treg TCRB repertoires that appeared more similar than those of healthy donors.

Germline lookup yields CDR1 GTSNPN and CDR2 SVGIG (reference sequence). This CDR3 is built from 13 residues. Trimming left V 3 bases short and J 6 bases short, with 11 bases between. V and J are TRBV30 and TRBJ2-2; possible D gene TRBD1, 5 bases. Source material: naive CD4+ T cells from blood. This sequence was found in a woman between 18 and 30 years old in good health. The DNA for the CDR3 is TGTGCCTGGAGCTCGACAGCGTCCGGGGAGCTGTTTTTT. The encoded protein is CAWSSTASGELFF.